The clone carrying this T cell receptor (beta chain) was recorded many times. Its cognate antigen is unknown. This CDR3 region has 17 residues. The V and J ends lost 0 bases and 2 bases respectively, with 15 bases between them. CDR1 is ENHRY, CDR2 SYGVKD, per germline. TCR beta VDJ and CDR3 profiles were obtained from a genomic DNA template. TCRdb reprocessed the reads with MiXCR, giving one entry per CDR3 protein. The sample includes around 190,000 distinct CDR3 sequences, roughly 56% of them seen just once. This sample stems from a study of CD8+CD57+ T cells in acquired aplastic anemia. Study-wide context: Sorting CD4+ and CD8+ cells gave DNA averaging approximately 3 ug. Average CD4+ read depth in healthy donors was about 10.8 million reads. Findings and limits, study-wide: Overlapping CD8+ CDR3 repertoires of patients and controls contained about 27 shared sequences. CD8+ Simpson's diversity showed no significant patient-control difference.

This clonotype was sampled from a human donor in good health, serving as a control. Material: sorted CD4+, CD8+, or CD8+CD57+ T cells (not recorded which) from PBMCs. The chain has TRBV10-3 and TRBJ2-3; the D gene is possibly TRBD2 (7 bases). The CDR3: CAISESRGGPHTDTQYF. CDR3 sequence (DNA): TGTGCCATCAGTGAGTCGAGGGGGGGGCCGCACACAGATACGCAGTATTTT.